Detailed here is one T cell receptor (beta chain). Its antigen is currently unknown. Participants comprised healthy donors of bone marrow. This sample was taken from a study of cytomegalovirus exposure and HLA in healthy donors. Study results and limitations: In a later analysis, CMV-associated beta chains were mostly HLA-associated, it appeared. It is likely that the observed cluster of highly shared sequence variants was a sequencing artifact. Prior analysis indicated that the majority of TCR beta V segments exhibited productivity approximately 87% or approximately 30% of the time.

PCR amplification relied on 60 Vbeta primers (plus 13 Jbeta primers). Here immunoSEQ multiplex PCR was the method, and the copy in TCRdb shows in-frame clones only, minus some. The sample yields around 150,000 clones, approximately 85% seen once. This TCR came from a man between 18 and 35 years old in good health and CMV-seropositive. Specimen: PBMCs.

The CDR3 coding sequence is TGCGCCAGCAGCCAAGAGGGTTACGGAGCGTACGAGCAGTACTTC. It encodes CASSQEGYGAYEQYF. The chain joins TRBV4-3 to TRBJ2-7; D ambiguous. The V and J ends lost 0 bases and 4 bases respectively, with 13 bases between them. The CDR3 length is 15 residues. Germline lookup yields CDR1 LGHNA and CDR2 YSLEER.